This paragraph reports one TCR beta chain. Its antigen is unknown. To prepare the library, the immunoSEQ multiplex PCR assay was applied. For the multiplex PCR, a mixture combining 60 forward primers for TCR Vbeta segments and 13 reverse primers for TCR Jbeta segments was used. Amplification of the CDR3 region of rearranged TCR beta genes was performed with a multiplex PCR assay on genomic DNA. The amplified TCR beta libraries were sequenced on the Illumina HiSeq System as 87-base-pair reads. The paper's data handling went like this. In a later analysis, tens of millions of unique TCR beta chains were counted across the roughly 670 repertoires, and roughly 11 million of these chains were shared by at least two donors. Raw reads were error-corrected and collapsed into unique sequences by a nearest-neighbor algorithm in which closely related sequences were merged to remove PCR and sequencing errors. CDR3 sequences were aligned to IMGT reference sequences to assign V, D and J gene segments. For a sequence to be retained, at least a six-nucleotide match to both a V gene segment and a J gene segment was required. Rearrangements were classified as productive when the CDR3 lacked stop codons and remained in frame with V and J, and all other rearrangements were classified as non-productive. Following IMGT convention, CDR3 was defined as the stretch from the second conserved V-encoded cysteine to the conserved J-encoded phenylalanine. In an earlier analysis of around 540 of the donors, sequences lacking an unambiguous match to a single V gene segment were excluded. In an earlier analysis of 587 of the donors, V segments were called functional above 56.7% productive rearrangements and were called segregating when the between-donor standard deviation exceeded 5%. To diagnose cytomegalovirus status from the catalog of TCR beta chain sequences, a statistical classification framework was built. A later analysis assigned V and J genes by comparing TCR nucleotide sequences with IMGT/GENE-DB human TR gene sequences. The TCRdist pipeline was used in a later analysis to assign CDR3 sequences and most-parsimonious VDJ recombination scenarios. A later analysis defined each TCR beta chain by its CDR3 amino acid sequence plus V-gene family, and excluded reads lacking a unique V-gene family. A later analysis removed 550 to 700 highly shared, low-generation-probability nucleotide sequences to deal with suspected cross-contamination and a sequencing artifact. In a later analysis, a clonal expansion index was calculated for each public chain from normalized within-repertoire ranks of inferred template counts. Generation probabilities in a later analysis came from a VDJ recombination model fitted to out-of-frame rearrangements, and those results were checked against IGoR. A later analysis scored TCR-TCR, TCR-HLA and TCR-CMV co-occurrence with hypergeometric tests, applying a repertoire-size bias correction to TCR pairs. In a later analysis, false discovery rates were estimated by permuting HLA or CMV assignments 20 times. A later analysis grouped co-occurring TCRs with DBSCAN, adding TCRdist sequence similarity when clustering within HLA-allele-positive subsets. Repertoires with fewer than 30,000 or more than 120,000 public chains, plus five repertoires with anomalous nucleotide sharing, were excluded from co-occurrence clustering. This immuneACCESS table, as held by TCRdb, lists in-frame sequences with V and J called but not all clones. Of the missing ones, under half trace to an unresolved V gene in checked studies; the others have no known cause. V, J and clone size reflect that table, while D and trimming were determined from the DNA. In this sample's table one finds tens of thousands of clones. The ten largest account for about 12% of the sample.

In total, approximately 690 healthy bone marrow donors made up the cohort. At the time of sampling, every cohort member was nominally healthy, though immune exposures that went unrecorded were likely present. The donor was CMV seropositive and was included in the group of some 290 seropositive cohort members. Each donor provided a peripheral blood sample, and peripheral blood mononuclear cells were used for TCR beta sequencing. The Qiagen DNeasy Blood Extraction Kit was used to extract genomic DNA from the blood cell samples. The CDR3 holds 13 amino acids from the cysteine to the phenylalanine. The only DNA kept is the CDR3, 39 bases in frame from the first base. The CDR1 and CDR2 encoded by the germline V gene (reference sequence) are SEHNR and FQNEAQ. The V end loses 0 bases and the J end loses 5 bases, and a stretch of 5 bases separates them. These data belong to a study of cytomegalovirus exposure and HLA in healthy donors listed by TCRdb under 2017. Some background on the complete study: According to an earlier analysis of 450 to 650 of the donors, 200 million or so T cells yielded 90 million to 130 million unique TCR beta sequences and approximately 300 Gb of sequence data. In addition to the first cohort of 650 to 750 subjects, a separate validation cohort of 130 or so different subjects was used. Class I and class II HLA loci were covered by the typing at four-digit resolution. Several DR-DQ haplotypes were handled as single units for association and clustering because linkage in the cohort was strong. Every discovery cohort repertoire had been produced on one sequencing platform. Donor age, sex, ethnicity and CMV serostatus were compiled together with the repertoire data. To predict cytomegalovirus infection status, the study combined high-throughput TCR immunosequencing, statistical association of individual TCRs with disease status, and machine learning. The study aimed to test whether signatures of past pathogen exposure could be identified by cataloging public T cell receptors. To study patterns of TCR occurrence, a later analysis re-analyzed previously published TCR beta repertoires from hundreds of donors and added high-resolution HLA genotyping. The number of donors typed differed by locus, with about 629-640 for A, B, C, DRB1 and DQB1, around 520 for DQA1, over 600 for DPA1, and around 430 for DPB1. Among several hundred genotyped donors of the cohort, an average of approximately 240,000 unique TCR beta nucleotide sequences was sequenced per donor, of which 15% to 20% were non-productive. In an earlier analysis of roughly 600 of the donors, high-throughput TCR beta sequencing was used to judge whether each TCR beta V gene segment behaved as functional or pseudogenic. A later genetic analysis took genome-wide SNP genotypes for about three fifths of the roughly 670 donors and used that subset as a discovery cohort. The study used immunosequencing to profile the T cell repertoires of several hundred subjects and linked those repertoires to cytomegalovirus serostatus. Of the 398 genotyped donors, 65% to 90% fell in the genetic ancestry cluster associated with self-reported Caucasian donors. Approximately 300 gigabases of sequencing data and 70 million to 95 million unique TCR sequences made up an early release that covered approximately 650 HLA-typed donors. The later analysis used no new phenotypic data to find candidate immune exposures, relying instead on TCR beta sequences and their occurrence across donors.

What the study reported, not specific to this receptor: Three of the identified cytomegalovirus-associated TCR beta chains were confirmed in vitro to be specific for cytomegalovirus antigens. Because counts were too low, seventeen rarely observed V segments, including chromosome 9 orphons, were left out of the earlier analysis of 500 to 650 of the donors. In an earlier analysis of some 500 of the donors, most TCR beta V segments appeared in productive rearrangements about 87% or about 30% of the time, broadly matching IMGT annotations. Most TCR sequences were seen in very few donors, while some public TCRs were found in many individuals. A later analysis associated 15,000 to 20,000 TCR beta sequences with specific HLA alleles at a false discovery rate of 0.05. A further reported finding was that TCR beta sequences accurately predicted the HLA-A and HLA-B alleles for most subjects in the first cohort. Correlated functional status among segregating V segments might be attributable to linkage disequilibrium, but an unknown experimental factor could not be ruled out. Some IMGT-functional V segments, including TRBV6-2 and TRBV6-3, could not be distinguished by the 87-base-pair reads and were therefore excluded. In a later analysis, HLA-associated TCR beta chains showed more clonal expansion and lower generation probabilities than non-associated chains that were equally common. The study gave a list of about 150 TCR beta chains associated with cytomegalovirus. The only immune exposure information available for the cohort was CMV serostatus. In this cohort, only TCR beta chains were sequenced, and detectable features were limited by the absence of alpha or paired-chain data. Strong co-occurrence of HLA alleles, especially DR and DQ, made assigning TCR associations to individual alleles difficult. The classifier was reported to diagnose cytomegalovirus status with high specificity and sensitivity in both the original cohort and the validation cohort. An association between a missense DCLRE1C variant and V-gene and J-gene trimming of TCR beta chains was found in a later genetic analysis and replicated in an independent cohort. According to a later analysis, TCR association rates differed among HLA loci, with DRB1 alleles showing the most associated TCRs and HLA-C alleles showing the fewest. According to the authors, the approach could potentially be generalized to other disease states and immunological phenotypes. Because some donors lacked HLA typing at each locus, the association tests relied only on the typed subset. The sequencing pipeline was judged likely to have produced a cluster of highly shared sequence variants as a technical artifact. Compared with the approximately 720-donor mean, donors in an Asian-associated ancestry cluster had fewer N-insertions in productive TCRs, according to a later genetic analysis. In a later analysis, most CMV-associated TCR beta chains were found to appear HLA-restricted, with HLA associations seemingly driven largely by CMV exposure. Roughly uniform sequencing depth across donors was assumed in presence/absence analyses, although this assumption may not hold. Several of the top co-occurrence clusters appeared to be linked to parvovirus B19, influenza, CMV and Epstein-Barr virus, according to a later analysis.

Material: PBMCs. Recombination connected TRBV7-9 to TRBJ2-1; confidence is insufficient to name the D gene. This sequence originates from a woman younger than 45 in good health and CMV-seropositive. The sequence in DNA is TGTGCCAGCAGCTTAGCGCGGCACAATGAGCAGTTCTTC. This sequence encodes CASSLARHNEQFF. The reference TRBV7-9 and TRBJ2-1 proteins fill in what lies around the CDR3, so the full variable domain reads DTGVSQNPRHKITKRGQNVTFRCDPISEHNRLYWYRQTLGQGPEFLTYFQNEAQLEKSRLLSDRFSAERPKGSFSTLEIQRTEQGDSAMYLCASSLARHNEQFFGPGTRLTVL.